Here is one TCR beta chain with its context. The source of the sample is a study of blood T cell repertoires in COVID-19. Study-wide context: Sites across the United States, Italy and Spain contributed samples from acute and convalescent COVID-19. T cells, B-cell-depleted T cells, or PBMCs supplied cDNA or gDNA.

The length of the CDR3 is 15 residues. Unmatched junction bases numbered 5, after V lost 0 bases and J lost 4 bases. Germline lookup yields CDR1 SGHTA and CDR2 FQGNSA. Authors' data handling: How many nucleated cells were present was estimated from reference gene primer amplification. The method was immunoSEQ multiplex PCR; TCRdb's version includes in-frame clones alone and lacks a portion of them. V and J calls and clone size are copied from that table; D and trimming were computed from the DNA. The table has 53,000 or so clones, just over 85% seen once. This receptor was obtained from an older man with active COVID-19. This chain links TRBV7-2 with TRBJ1-1, with 7 positions matching TRBD1. The sample consisted of peripheral blood. The CDR3 nucleotides are TGTGCCAGCAGCTTAGCAACAGGGGTAGGCACTGAAGCTTTCTTT. This sequence encodes CASSLATGVGTEAFF.